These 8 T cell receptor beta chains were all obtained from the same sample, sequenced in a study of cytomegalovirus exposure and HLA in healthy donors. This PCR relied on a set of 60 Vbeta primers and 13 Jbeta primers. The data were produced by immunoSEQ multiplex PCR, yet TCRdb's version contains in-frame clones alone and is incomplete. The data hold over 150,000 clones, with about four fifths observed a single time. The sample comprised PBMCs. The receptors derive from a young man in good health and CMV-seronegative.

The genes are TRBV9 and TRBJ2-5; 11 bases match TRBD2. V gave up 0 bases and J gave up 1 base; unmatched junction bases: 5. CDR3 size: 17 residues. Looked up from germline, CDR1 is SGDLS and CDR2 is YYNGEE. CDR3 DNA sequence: TGTGCCAGCAGCGTAGCTACTAGCGGGGGCCTCCAAGAGACCCAGTACTTC. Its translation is CASSVATSGGLQETQYF. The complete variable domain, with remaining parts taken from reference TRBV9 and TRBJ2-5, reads DSGVTQTPKHLITATGQRVTLRCSPRSGDLSVYWYQQSLDQGLQFLIQYYNGEERAKGNILERFSAQQFPDLHSELNLSSLELGDSALYFCASSVATSGGLQETQYFGPGTRLLVL.

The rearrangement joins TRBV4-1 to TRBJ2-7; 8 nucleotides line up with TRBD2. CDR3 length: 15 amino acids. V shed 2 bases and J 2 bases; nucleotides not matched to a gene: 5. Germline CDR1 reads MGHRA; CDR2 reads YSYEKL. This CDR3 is CASSQQLAAAYEQYF. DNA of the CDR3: TGCGCCAGCAGCCAACAACTAGCGGCAGCCTACGAGCAGTACTTC.

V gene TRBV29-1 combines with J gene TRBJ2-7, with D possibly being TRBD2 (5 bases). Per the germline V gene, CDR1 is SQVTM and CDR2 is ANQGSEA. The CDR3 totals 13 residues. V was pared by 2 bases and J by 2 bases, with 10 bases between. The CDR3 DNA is TGCAGCGTTGAAACGGGGTTCGCCTACGAGCAGTACTTC. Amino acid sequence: CSVETGFAYEQYF.

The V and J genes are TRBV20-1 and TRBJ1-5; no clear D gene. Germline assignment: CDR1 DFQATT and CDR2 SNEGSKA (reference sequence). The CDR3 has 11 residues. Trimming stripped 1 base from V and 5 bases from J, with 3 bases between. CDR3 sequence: CSARGDQPQHF. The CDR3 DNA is TGCAGTGCTAGAGGAGATCAGCCCCAGCATTTT.

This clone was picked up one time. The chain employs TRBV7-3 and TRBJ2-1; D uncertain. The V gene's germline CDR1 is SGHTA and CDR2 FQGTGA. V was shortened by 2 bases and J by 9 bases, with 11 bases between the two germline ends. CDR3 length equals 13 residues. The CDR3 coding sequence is TGTGCCAGCAGCTTATCGCGAGGTCCTGAGCAGTTCTTC. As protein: CASSLSRGPEQFF.

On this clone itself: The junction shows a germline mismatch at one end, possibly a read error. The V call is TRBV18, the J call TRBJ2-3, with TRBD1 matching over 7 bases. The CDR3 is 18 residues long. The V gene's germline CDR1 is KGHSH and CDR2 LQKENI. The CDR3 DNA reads TGTGCCAGCTCACCACGGTACAGGGGCCAGACGTCAACAGGTACGCAGTATTTT. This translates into CASSPRYRGQTSTGTQYF.

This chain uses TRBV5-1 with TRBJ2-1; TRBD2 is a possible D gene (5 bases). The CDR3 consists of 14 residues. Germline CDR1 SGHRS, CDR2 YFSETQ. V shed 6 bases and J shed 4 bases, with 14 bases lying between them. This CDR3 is CASTPDPGYNEQFF. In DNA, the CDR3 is TGCGCCAGCACCCCCGACCCGGGGTACAATGAGCAGTTCTTC.

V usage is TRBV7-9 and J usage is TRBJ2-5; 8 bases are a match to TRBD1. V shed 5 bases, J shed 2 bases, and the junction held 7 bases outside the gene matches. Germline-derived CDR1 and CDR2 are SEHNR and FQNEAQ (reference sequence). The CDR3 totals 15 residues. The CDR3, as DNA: TGTGCCAGCAGCCCCCGGACAGGGAAGCAAGAGACCCAGTACTTC. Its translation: CASSPRTGKQETQYF.